This TCR beta chain was recorded in a study of shared clonotypes between healthy human individuals. The study's findings and limits: It was observed that 5% to 6% of naive CD4 clonotypes were shared across several donors. It was the non-shared clonotypes that had lower generation probabilities than clonotypes shared by all four donors.

The V and J ends lost 2 bases and 0 bases respectively, with 8 bases between them. This CDR3 is built from 14 residues. The germline gives CDR1 MNHEY, CDR2 SVGAGI. DNA at 200 ng, about 30,000 T cell genomes, went into sorted-subset replicate PCRs. The table came from immunoSEQ multiplex PCR; TCRdb's copy has only in-frame clones and leaves some out. The sample comprises 550,000 to 850,000 clones, approximately 74% of which are singletons, and approximately 1.6% rests with the top ten. Nashville, Tennessee was home to all donors, each a Caucasian adult. As regards this clone: Its antigen is currently unknown.

The sample comprised memory CD4+ T cells sorted from blood. Specified subset: CD45RA-negative fraction. The receptor was isolated from a woman in her thirties in good health. The chain carries TRBV6-5 and TRBJ2-7; D unresolved. CDR3 DNA: TGTGCCAGCAGTTACGGGCCCCTCTCCTACGAGCAGTACTTC. It codes for CASSYGPLSYEQYF.